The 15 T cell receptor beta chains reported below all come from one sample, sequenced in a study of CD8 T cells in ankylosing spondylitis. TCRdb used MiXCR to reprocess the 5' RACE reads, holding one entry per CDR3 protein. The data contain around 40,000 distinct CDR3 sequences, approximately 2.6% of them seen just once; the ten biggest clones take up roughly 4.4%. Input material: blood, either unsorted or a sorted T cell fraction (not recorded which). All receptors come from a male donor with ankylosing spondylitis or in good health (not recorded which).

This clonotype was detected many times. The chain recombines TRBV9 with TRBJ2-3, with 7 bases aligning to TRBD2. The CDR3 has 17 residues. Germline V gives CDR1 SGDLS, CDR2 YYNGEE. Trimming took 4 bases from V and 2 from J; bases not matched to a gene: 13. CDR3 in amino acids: CASSLLPGLGDTDTQYF. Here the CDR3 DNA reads TGTGCCAGCAGCCTCCTCCCCGGACTAGGAGACACAGATACGCAGTATTTT.

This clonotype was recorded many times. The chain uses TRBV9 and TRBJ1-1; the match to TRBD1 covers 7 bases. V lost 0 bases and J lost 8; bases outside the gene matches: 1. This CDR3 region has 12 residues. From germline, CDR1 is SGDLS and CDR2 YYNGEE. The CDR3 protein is CASSVVTGEAFF. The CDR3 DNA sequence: TGTGCCAGCAGCGTAGTGACAGGGGAAGCTTTCTTT.

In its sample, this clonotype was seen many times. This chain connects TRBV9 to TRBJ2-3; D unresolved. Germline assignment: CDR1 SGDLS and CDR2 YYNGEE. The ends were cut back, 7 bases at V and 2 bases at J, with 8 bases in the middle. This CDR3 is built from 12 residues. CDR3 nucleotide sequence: TGTGCCAGCGGGCCCTCCACAGATACGCAGTATTTT. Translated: CASGPSTDTQYF.

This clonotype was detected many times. CDR3 nucleotide sequence: TGTGCCAGCAGCGTAGGAAGTGGGCAGCCTAAGCAGTTCTTC. Translating it yields CASSVGSGQPKQFF. This sequence joins TRBV9 and TRBJ2-1; D not certain. The germline V gene has CDR1 SGDLS and CDR2 YYNGEE. The V end was cut by 0 bases, the J end by 11 bases, with 15 bases between. This CDR3 is built from 14 residues.

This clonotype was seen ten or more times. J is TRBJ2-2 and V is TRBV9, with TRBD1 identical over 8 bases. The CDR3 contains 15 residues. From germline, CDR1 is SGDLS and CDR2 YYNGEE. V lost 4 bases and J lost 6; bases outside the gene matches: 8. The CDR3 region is CASSPRQGTAGELFF. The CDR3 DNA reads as TGTGCCAGCAGCCCAAGACAGGGGACGGCCGGGGAGCTGTTTTTT. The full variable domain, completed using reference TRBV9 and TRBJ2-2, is DSGVTQTPKHLITATGQRVTLRCSPRSGDLSVYWYQQSLDQGLQFLIQYYNGEERAKGNILERFSAQQFPDLHSELNLSSLELGDSALYFCASSPRQGTAGELFFGEGSRLTVL.

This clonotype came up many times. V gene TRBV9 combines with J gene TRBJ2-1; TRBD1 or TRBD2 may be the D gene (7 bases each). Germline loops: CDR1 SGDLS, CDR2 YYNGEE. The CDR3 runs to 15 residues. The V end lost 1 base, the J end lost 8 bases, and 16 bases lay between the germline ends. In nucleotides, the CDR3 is TGTGCCAGCAGCGTAAGGCAGGGGGGGATTGATGAGCAGTTCTTC. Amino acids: CASSVRQGGIDEQFF. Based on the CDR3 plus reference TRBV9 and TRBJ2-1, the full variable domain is DSGVTQTPKHLITATGQRVTLRCSPRSGDLSVYWYQQSLDQGLQFLIQYYNGEERAKGNILERFSAQQFPDLHSELNLSSLELGDSALYFCASSVRQGGIDEQFFGPGTRLTVL.

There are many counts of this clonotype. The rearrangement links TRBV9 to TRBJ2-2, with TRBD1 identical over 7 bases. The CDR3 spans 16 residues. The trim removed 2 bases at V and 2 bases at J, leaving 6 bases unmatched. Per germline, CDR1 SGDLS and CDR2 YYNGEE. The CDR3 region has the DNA TGTGCCAGCAGCGTCAACAGGGGCCTCAACACCGGGGAGCTGTTTTTT. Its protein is CASSVNRGLNTGELFF.

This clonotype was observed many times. The CDR3 DNA is TGTGCCAGCAGCGTAGAACTAGCGGGTTTCTATGAGCAGTTCTTC. Translating it yields CASSVELAGFYEQFF. The chain is built from TRBV9 and TRBJ2-1; the match to TRBD2 covers 9 bases. V was pared by 0 bases and J by 8 bases, with 6 bases of the junction left unmatched. The germline V gene has CDR1 SGDLS and CDR2 YYNGEE. CDR3 size: 15 residues.

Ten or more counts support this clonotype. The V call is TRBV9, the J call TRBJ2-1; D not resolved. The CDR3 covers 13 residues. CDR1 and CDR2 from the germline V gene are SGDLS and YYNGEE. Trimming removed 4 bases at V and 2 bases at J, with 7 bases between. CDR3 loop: CASSSRPYNEQFF. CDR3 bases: TGTGCCAGCAGCTCTCGACCCTACAATGAGCAGTTCTTC.

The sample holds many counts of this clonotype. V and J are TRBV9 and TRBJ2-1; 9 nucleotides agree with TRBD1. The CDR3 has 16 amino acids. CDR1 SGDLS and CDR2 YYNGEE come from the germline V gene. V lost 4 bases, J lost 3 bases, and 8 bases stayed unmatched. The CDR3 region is CASSRTGGNVYNEQFF. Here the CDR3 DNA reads TGTGCCAGCAGCCGTACAGGGGGCAATGTCTACAATGAGCAGTTCTTC.

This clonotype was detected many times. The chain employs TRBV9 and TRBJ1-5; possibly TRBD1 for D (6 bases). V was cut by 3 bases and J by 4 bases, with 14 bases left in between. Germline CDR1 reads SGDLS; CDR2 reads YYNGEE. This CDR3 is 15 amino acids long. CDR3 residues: CASSADGTRNQPQHF. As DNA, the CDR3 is TGTGCCAGCAGCGCCGACGGGACAAGAAATCAGCCCCAGCATTTT.

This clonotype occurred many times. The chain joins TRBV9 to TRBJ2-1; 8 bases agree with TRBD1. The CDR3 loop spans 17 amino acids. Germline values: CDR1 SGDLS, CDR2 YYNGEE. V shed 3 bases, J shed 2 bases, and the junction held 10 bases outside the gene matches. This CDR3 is CASSGLGQGRTYNEQFF. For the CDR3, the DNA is TGTGCCAGCAGCGGGCTAGGACAGGGAAGGACCTACAATGAGCAGTTCTTC.

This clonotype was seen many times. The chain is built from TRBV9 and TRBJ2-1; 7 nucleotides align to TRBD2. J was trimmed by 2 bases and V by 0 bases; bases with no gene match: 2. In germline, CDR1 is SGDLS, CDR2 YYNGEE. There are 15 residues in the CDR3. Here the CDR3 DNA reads TGTGCCAGCAGCGTAGAACTAGCGCCCTACAATGAGCAGTTCTTC. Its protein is CASSVELAPYNEQFF.

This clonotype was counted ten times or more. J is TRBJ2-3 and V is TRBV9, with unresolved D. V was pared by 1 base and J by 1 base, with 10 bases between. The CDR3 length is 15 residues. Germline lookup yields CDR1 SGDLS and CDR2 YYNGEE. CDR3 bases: TGTGCCAGCAGCGTACTGCTAGACCGCACAGATACGCAGTATTTT. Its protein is CASSVLLDRTDTQYF.

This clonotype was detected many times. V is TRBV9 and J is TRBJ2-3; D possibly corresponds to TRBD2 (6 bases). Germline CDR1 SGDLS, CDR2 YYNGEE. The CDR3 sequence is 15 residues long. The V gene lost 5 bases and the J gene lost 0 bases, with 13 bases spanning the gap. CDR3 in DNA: TGTGCCAGCAGTGGTCGGGACTCAAGCACAGATACGCAGTATTTT. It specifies CASSGRDSSTDTQYF.